This passage covers 4 T cell receptor beta chains from one sample sequenced in a study of blood T cell repertoires in COVID-19 (dated by TCRdb to about 2020). Receptor libraries were prepared by the immunoSEQ multiplex PCR assay. The immuneACCESS repertoire file appears here via TCRdb, limited to in-frame rearrangements. These files lack a portion of the clones; in checked studies, under half of the deficit traces to unresolved V genes, and the cause of the others is not known. For this sample the table gives some 100,000 clones, of which roughly 90% were detected only once. About 19% of the sample is held by the ten biggest clonotypes. Input material: peripheral blood. The source is a human donor with acute or convalescent COVID-19. The donor label of this sample is uncertain.

The V and J genes are TRBV9 and TRBJ1-1; D is unresolved. The V end was cut by 3 bases, the J end by 1 base, with 7 bases between. The germline gives CDR1 SGDLS, CDR2 YYNGEE. CDR3 size: 13 residues. CDR3 protein: CASSGTSNTEAFF. The DNA of the CDR3 is TGTGCCAGCAGCGGAACATCGAACACTGAAGCTTTCTTT.

The J gene is TRBJ1-1, the V gene TRBV5-8, with 8 bases aligning to TRBD1. This CDR3 has 13 residues. CDR1 is SGHTS and CDR2 is YDEGEE in the germline V gene. Trimming took 4 bases from V and 9 from J; bases not matched to a gene: 8. CDR3 residues: CASSPDREDKAFF. CDR3 nucleotide sequence: TGTGCCAGCAGCCCGGACAGGGAAGATAAAGCTTTCTTT. Variable domain in full (rest from reference TRBV5-8 and TRBJ1-1): EAGVTQSPTHLIKTRGQQATLRCSPISGHTSVYWYQQALGLGLQFLLWYDEGEERNRGNFPPRFSGRQFPNYSSELNVNALELEDSALYLCASSPDREDKAFFGQGTRLTVV.

V usage is TRBV10-1 and J usage is TRBJ2-1; D is unresolved. Trimming took off 0 bases at V and 5 bases at J, with 11 bases between the two ends. This CDR3 has 15 amino acids. Germline V gene sequence: CDR1 WNHNN, CDR2 SYGVQD (reference sequence). DNA for the CDR3: TGCGCCAGCAGTGAGTCGGCCCCTTCCGACAATGAGCAGTTCTTC. Encoded protein: CASSESAPSDNEQFF.

This chain connects TRBV10-3 to TRBJ2-1; TRBD1 matches at 8 bases. Trimming removed 7 bases from V and 7 bases from J; junction bases left unmatched: 6. This CDR3 has 13 amino acids. Germline lookup yields CDR1 ENHRY and CDR2 SYGVKD. CDR3 DNA: TGTGCCATCAAGGGGCAGGGGGCGAATGAGCAGTTCTTC. Translated: CAIKGQGANEQFF.